This T cell receptor beta chain was recorded in a study of shared clonotypes between healthy human individuals. V lost 2 bases and J lost 1; bases outside the gene matches: 6. From germline, CDR1 is SGHAT and CDR2 FQNNGV. There are 16 residues in the CDR3. The assay was immunoSEQ multiplex PCR, and TCRdb's table has in-frame clones only and misses some. The sample yields roughly 660,000 clones, roughly 91% seen once. The chain couples TRBV11-2 to TRBJ2-3; 7 bases line up with TRBD2. The sample comprised memory CD8+ T cells from PBMCs. Documented subset: CD45RO+ cells pooled with CCR7-negative TemRA cells. The sequence was obtained from a man younger than 30 in good health. Some clones in this sample may be carry-over from other donors' samples. The chain's CDR3 is CASSLWPSGGTDTQYF. CDR3 coding DNA: TGTGCCAGCAGCTTATGGCCTAGCGGAGGCACAGATACGCAGTATTTT.